This T cell receptor beta chain was sequenced during a study of blood T cell repertoires in COVID-19. The CDR3 consists of 14 residues. Between the trimmed V and J ends, which lost 3 bases and 7 bases, there was a span of 16 bases. Germline values: CDR1 LGHNT, CDR2 FRNRAP. Here immunoSEQ multiplex PCR was the method, and the copy in TCRdb shows in-frame clones only, minus some. The table has roughly 140,000 clones, roughly 84% seen once. The receptor was isolated from a man aged 50-60 years in a cohort exposed to, infected with or recovered from COVID-19 (not recorded which). The chain joins TRBV12-5 to TRBJ2-7; tentative D call: TRBD2 (5 bases). The sequencing sample was made of PBMCs or T cells enriched from blood (not recorded which). The CDR3 region is CASGLGSPGAEQYF. The CDR3 nucleotides read TGTGCTAGTGGTTTAGGGAGTCCTGGTGCAGAGCAGTACTTC.